Listed below are T cell receptor beta chains from one sample, sequenced in a study of cytomegalovirus exposure and HLA in healthy donors. The method was immunoSEQ multiplex PCR; TCRdb's version includes in-frame clones alone and lacks a portion of them. The sample has 180,000 or so clones, about 9.4% seen once. The specimen was PBMCs. The receptors come from a woman aged 25 to 39 in good health and CMV-seropositive. The CDR3 runs from the conserved cysteine through the conserved F or W. A D gene is named only where the DNA matches it firmly. Some rows mark clone size as missing; the rest say once, few, many or name a class of expanded clone.

>TRBJ2-2|-|TRBD1|TRBV5-6
CASSLQGIGELFF
TGTGCCAGCAGCTTACAGGGGATAGGGGAGCTGTTTTTT
>TRBJ1-3|-|-|TRBV11-2
CASSLRSGGDTIYF
TGTGCCAGCAGCTTAAGATCGGGGGGGGACACCATATATTTT
>TRBJ1-6|few|TRBD1|TRBV30
CAWRGGIGNSPLHF
TGTGCCTGGAGAGGGGGCATAGGGAATTCACCCCTCCACTTT
>TRBJ2-5|-|TRBD2|TRBV18
CASSLNRLADQETQYF
TGTGCCAGCTCACTGAACAGACTAGCAGACCAAGAGACCCAGTACTTC
>TRBJ2-3|few|TRBD1|TRBV19
CASSSQGAGDTQYF
TGTGCCAGTAGTTCACAGGGGGCCGGAGATACGCAGTATTTT
>TRBJ2-1|-|TRBD2|TRBV4-2
CASSQASGRASGDNEQFF
TGTGCCAGCAGCCAAGCTAGCGGGAGGGCCTCGGGGGACAATGAGCAGTTCTTC
>TRBJ2-3|-|-|TRBV10-3
CATASRGTSTDTQYF
TGTGCCACCGCCTCCCGGGGGACCAGCACAGATACGCAGTATTTT
>TRBJ2-1|few|TRBD2|TRBV4-2
CASSQDTGTSGIPEQFF
TGTGCCAGCAGCCAAGATACCGGGACTAGCGGGATCCCGGAGCAGTTCTTC
>TRBJ2-5|-|TRBD2|TRBV11-3
CASSLASGTAQETQYF
TGTGCCAGCAGCTTAGCTAGCGGGACTGCACAAGAGACCCAGTACTTC
>TRBJ1-2|few|-|TRBV2
CASSETVYYGYTF
TGTGCCAGCAGTGAGACAGTGTACTATGGCTACACCTTC